Listed below are T cell receptor beta chains from one sample, sequenced in a study of blood T cell repertoires in COVID-19. Assay: immunoSEQ multiplex PCR; the TCRdb copy retains only in-frame clones and omits some. The table includes a few hundred thousand clones, 70% to 90% detected once. Sequencing was carried out using peripheral blood. The receptors were gathered from a woman aged 50 to 60 with active or convalescent COVID-19. CDR3s include the opening cysteine and the closing phenylalanine or tryptophan. The D gene is left open where the match is weak. Rows give clone size only sometimes, using once, few, many, or a class for an expanded clone.

abundance: NA; v_gene: TRBV4-3; j_gene: TRBJ2-5; len: 16; d_gene: TRBD1; CDR3aa: CASSQTQGAGQETQYF; CDR3nt: TGCGCCAGCAGCCAGACACAGGGGGCAGGGCAAGAGACCCAGTACTTC
abundance: few; v_gene: TRBV10-3; j_gene: TRBJ2-5; len: 16; d_gene: NA; CDR3aa: CAISESPTGEGETQYF; CDR3nt: TGTGCCATCAGTGAGTCCCCGACAGGGGAGGGAGAGACCCAGTACTTC
abundance: few; v_gene: TRBV30; j_gene: TRBJ1-2; len: 15; d_gene: TRBD1; CDR3aa: CAWSAKTGATYGYTF; CDR3nt: TGTGCCTGGAGTGCCAAGACAGGGGCGACCTATGGCTACACCTTC
abundance: NA; v_gene: TRBV15; j_gene: TRBJ1-5; len: 14; d_gene: NA; CDR3aa: CATSRDRSGQPQHF; CDR3nt: TGTGCCACCAGCAGAGATCGTTCGGGTCAGCCCCAGCATTTT
abundance: NA; v_gene: TRBV9; j_gene: TRBJ1-4; len: 17; d_gene: NA; CDR3aa: CASSDGAQGQLSEKLFF; CDR3nt: TGTGCCAGCAGCGATGGTGCCCAGGGGCAGCTTAGTGAAAAACTGTTTTTT
abundance: once; v_gene: TRBV2; j_gene: TRBJ2-2; len: 15; d_gene: TRBD1; CDR3aa: CASTRDRVETGELFF; CDR3nt: TGTGCCAGCACCCGGGACAGGGTTGAAACCGGGGAGCTGTTTTTT
abundance: NA; v_gene: TRBV30; j_gene: TRBJ2-7; len: 14; d_gene: NA; CDR3aa: CAWRKDSNIYEQYF; CDR3nt: TGTGCCTGGAGAAAGGACTCCAACATCTACGAGCAGTACTTC
abundance: NA; v_gene: TRBV3-1/TRBV3-2; j_gene: TRBJ1-2; len: 15; d_gene: NA; CDR3aa: CASSPGQWGNYGYTF; CDR3nt: TGTGCCAGCAGCCCTGGACAGTGGGGGAACTATGGCTACACCTTC
abundance: NA; v_gene: TRBV6-5; j_gene: TRBJ1-2; len: 13; d_gene: TRBD1; CDR3aa: CASRKGTAYGYTF; CDR3nt: TGTGCCAGCAGAAAGGGGACAGCTTATGGCTACACCTTC
abundance: once; v_gene: TRBV5-1; j_gene: TRBJ2-3; len: 19; d_gene: TRBD2; CDR3aa: CASSLGDSGGSKGTNTQYF; CDR3nt: TGCGCCAGCAGCTTGGGTGATAGCGGGGGGTCGAAAGGAACAAATACGCAGTATTTT
abundance: NA; v_gene: TRBV12-3/TRBV12-4; j_gene: TRBJ1-5; len: 13; d_gene: NA; CDR3aa: CASTDSSNQPQHF; CDR3nt: TGTGCCAGCACCGACTCAAGCAATCAGCCCCAGCATTTT
abundance: NA; v_gene: TRBV5-8; j_gene: TRBJ1-5; len: 13; d_gene: NA; CDR3aa: CASSFGEGQPQHF; CDR3nt: TGTGCCAGCAGCTTTGGGGAGGGTCAGCCCCAGCATTTT
abundance: NA; v_gene: TRBV24-1; j_gene: TRBJ2-7; len: 14; d_gene: TRBD2; CDR3aa: CATSDRTSEYEQYF; CDR3nt: TGTGCCACCAGTGACAGGACTAGCGAATACGAGCAGTACTTC
abundance: NA; v_gene: TRBV7-2; j_gene: TRBJ2-7; len: 12; d_gene: NA; CDR3aa: CASSFIQREQYF; CDR3nt: TGTGCCAGCAGCTTTATCCAGCGCGAGCAGTACTTC
abundance: NA; v_gene: TRBV7-2; j_gene: TRBJ1-1; len: 14; d_gene: NA; CDR3aa: CASSRTQKNTEAFF; CDR3nt: TGTGCCAGCAGCCGGACACAGAAGAACACTGAAGCTTTCTTT
abundance: NA; v_gene: TRBV30; j_gene: TRBJ1-3; len: 16; d_gene: TRBD1; CDR3aa: CAWSVARTGGENTIYF; CDR3nt: TGTGCCTGGAGTGTAGCGCGGACAGGGGGCGAAAACACCATATATTTT
abundance: NA; v_gene: TRBV10-1; j_gene: TRBJ2-7; len: 15; d_gene: TRBD2; CDR3aa: CASECPSTSGGSQYF; CDR3nt: TGCGCCAGCGAGTGCCCTTCCACTAGCGGGGGGAGCCAGTACTTC
abundance: NA; v_gene: TRBV7-9; j_gene: TRBJ2-2; len: 19; d_gene: TRBD2; CDR3aa: CASRPPGGAIAASVGELFF; CDR3nt: TGTGCCAGCAGACCTCCCGGGGGGGCCATAGCTGCTAGCGTCGGGGAGCTGTTTTTT
abundance: NA; v_gene: TRBV7-9; j_gene: TRBJ2-3; len: 18; d_gene: TRBD2; CDR3aa: CASSLGGSGRPRTDTQYF; CDR3nt: TGTGCCAGCAGCCTAGGGGGGAGCGGGAGGCCCCGCACAGATACGCAGTATTTT
abundance: NA; v_gene: TRBV21-1; j_gene: TRBJ2-7; len: 14; d_gene: NA; CDR3aa: CASSKGQSSYEQYF; CDR3nt: TGTGCCAGCAGCAAAGGACAGTCCTCCTACGAGCAGTACTTC
abundance: few; v_gene: TRBV27; j_gene: TRBJ1-1; len: 15; d_gene: NA; CDR3aa: CASSLTGGFNTEAFF; CDR3nt: TGTGCCAGCAGTTTAACGGGGGGGTTTAACACTGAAGCTTTCTTT
abundance: NA; v_gene: TRBV6-5; j_gene: TRBJ1-3; len: 16; d_gene: NA; CDR3aa: CASSYGQLLSGNTIYF; CDR3nt: TGTGCCAGCAGTTACGGGCAGCTCCTCTCTGGAAACACCATATATTTT
abundance: NA; v_gene: TRBV21-1; j_gene: TRBJ1-5; len: 17; d_gene: NA; CDR3aa: CASSKGPAGDGNQPQHF; CDR3nt: TGTGCCAGCAGCAAAGGTCCGGCAGGGGATGGCAATCAGCCCCAGCATTTT
abundance: once; v_gene: TRBV18; j_gene: TRBJ1-1; len: 15; d_gene: NA; CDR3aa: CASSPVRSPNTEAFF; CDR3nt: TGTGCCAGCTCACCCGTTCGGTCGCCGAACACTGAAGCTTTCTTT
abundance: NA; v_gene: TRBV12-5; j_gene: TRBJ1-1; len: 19; d_gene: TRBD1; CDR3aa: CASGSAKKDRGRVDTEAFF; CDR3nt: TGTGCTAGTGGTTCTGCGAAAAAGGACAGGGGAAGGGTGGACACTGAAGCTTTCTTT
abundance: NA; v_gene: TRBV19; j_gene: TRBJ1-1; len: 13; d_gene: NA; CDR3aa: CASGGRVHTEAFF; CDR3nt: TGTGCCAGTGGAGGGAGGGTACACACTGAAGCTTTCTTT
abundance: NA; v_gene: TRBV5-4; j_gene: TRBJ1-1; len: 17; d_gene: TRBD1; CDR3aa: CASSRDRVGVMNTEAFF; CDR3nt: TGTGCCAGCAGCCGGGACAGGGTCGGCGTTATGAACACTGAAGCTTTCTTT
abundance: once; v_gene: TRBV2; j_gene: TRBJ1-3; len: 15; d_gene: TRBD1; CDR3aa: CASKGQPTSGNTIYF; CDR3nt: TGTGCCAGCAAGGGACAGCCAACCTCTGGAAACACCATATATTTT
abundance: NA; v_gene: TRBV21-1; j_gene: TRBJ2-7; len: 14; d_gene: NA; CDR3aa: CASTEREAFYEQYF; CDR3nt: TGTGCCAGCACCGAGCGGGAGGCCTTCTACGAGCAGTACTTC
abundance: once; v_gene: TRBV18; j_gene: TRBJ2-1; len: 14; d_gene: NA; CDR3aa: CASSPQGGYNEQFF; CDR3nt: TGTGCCAGCTCTCCCCAAGGCGGGTACAATGAGCAGTTCTTC
abundance: NA; v_gene: TRBV5-1; j_gene: TRBJ2-2; len: 16; d_gene: TRBD2; CDR3aa: CASSLVGLAGAGELFF; CDR3nt: TGCGCCAGCAGCTTGGTGGGACTAGCGGGAGCCGGGGAGCTGTTTTTT
abundance: once; v_gene: TRBV6-5; j_gene: TRBJ2-7; len: 13; d_gene: NA; CDR3aa: CASSSTSTGEQYF; CDR3nt: TGTGCCAGCAGTTCCACTTCTACCGGCGAGCAGTACTTC
abundance: once; v_gene: TRBV3-1/TRBV3-2; j_gene: TRBJ1-3; len: 18; d_gene: NA; CDR3aa: CASRYKPRDNFLGNTIYF; CDR3nt: TGTGCCAGCAGATATAAGCCCCGGGACAACTTTCTTGGAAACACCATATATTTT
abundance: NA; v_gene: TRBV6-5; j_gene: TRBJ2-1; len: 15; d_gene: TRBD1; CDR3aa: CASRQPGQGTDEQFF; CDR3nt: TGTGCCAGCAGACAACCGGGACAGGGGACAGATGAGCAGTTCTTC
abundance: NA; v_gene: TRBV28; j_gene: TRBJ1-6; len: 17; d_gene: NA; CDR3aa: CASSAQITSSYNSPLHF; CDR3nt: TGTGCCAGCAGTGCCCAAATAACCAGCTCCTATAATTCACCCCTCCACTTT
abundance: NA; v_gene: TRBV28; j_gene: TRBJ1-5; len: 15; d_gene: TRBD1; CDR3aa: CASRRPGQIYQPQHF; CDR3nt: TGTGCCAGCAGACGCCCGGGACAGATTTATCAGCCCCAGCATTTT
abundance: NA; v_gene: TRBV19; j_gene: TRBJ1-2; len: 15; d_gene: NA; CDR3aa: CASSINWDGRGGYTF; CDR3nt: TGTGCCAGTAGTATTAATTGGGACGGGAGAGGAGGCTACACCTTC
abundance: NA; v_gene: TRBV13; j_gene: TRBJ2-2; len: 15; d_gene: NA; CDR3aa: CASSPIQANTGELFF; CDR3nt: TGTGCCAGCAGCCCGATCCAGGCAAACACCGGGGAGCTGTTTTTT
abundance: NA; v_gene: TRBV30; j_gene: TRBJ1-4; len: 12; d_gene: NA; CDR3aa: CAWSPGSEKLFF; CDR3nt: TGTGCCTGGAGCCCCGGGAGTGAAAAACTGTTTTTT
abundance: NA; v_gene: TRBV28; j_gene: TRBJ1-5; len: 17; d_gene: NA; CDR3aa: CASSFSAGKRGNQPQHF; CDR3nt: TGTGCCAGCAGTTTCTCGGCAGGGAAACGTGGCAATCAGCCCCAGCATTTT
abundance: NA; v_gene: TRBV7-9; j_gene: TRBJ1-1; len: 14; d_gene: NA; CDR3aa: CASSSRTARTEAFF; CDR3nt: TGTGCCAGCAGCTCCCGGACAGCAAGGACTGAAGCTTTCTTT
abundance: NA; v_gene: TRBV16; j_gene: TRBJ1-2; len: 16; d_gene: NA; CDR3aa: CASSQSRAKTNYGYTF; CDR3nt: TGTGCCAGCAGCCAATCGAGGGCCAAAACTAACTATGGCTACACCTTC
abundance: NA; v_gene: TRBV28; j_gene: TRBJ2-7; len: 15; d_gene: TRBD2; CDR3aa: CASSRTSSASYEQYF; CDR3nt: TGTGCCAGCAGTCGGACTAGCTCTGCCTCCTACGAGCAGTACTTC
abundance: NA; v_gene: TRBV15; j_gene: TRBJ1-3; len: 15; d_gene: NA; CDR3aa: CATSRDLTQGHTIYF; CDR3nt: TGTGCCACCAGCAGGGACCTGACGCAGGGTCACACCATATATTTT
abundance: NA; v_gene: TRBV4-1; j_gene: TRBJ1-3; len: 18; d_gene: TRBD1; CDR3aa: CASSQLPGQERVGNTIYF; CDR3nt: TGCGCCAGCAGCCAATTACCGGGACAGGAGAGAGTTGGAAACACCATATATTTT